This section outlines one TCR beta chain sequence together with its context. As to time point: persistent/refractory GD, antithyroid drugs over 5 years with positive TRAb. PBMC-derived RNA was used for the TCR library. This record belongs to a study of regulatory T cells in long-lasting Graves disease. CDR1 and CDR2 from the germline V gene are SGHTA and FQGNSA. V was clipped by 2 bases and J by 10 bases, with 12 bases between them. The CDR3 is made up of 12 amino acids. Investigators prepared the TCR beta libraries by applying iRepertoire HTBI primers and Arm-PCR of CDR3 regions. TCRdb independently ran MiXCR on the multiplex PCR reads; one entry per CDR3 protein. The data show hundreds of thousands of distinct CDR3 sequences, with roughly 30% seen just once and about two fifths held by the top ten.

The receptor comes from a female donor with Graves disease. This specimen consisted of peripheral blood mononuclear cells (PBMCs), obtained when the disease was refractory, from a patient treated with antithyroid drugs. V and J are TRBV7-2 and TRBJ2-7, with D possibly being TRBD1 or TRBD2 (5 bases each). CDR3: CASSLTGHQQYF. CDR3 coding DNA: TGTGCCAGCAGCTTAACGGGGCATCAACAGTACTTC. Filled out from reference TRBV7-2 and TRBJ2-7, the complete variable domain reads GAGVSQSPSNKVTEKGKDVELRCDPISGHTALYWYRQSLGQGLEFLIYFQGNSAPDKSGLPSDRFSAERTGGSVSTLTIQRTQQEDSAVYLCASSLTGHQQYFGPGTRLTVT.